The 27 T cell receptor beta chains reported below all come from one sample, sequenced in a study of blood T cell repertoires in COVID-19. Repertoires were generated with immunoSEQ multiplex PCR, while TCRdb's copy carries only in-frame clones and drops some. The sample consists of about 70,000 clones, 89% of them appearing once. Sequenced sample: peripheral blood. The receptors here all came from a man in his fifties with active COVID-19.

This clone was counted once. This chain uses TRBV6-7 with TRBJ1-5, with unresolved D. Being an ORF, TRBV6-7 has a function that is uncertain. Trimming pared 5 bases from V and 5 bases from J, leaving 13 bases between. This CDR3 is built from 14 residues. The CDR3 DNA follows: TGTGCCAGCAGTCCCAGAGGAGGTTATCAGCCCCAGCATTTT. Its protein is CASSPRGGYQPQHF.

CDR3 DNA sequence: TGTGCCAGCAGCACCGGACAGTCGTCGAACACCGGGGAGCTGTTTTTT. Translated: CASSTGQSSNTGELFF. J is TRBJ2-2 and V is TRBV7-3, with D perhaps TRBD1 (6 bases). This CDR3 has 16 residues. CDR1 is SGHTA, CDR2 FQGTGA, per germline. Trimming stripped 5 bases from V and 0 bases from J, with 13 bases between.

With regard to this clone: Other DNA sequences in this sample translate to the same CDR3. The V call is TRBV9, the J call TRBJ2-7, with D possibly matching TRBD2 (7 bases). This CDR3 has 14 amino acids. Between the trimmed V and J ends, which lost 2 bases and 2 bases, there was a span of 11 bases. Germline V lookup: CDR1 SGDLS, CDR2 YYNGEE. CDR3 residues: CASSVGGAPYEQYF. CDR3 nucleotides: TGTGCCAGCAGCGTGGGGGGGGCCCCCTACGAGCAGTACTTC.

CDR3 DNA sequence: TGCGCCAGCAGCCAACTTGGAGCCAGCTATGGCTACACCTTC. Amino acids: CASSQLGASYGYTF. The chain links TRBV4-1 to TRBJ1-2, with D unresolved. Germline loops: CDR1 MGHRA, CDR2 YSYEKL. The CDR3 is 14 amino acids. V lost 2 bases and J 4 bases, leaving 11 bases between the germline ends.

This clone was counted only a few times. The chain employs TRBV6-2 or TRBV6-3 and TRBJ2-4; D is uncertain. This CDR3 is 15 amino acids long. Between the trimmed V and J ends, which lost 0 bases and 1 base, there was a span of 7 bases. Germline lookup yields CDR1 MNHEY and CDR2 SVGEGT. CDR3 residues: CASSYSSEAKNIQYF. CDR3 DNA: TGTGCCAGCAGTTACTCGTCTGAGGCCAAAAACATTCAGTACTTC.

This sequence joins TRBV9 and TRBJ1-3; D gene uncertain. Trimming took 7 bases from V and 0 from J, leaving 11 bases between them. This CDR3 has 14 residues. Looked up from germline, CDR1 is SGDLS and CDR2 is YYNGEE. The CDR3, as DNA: TGTGCCAGCGGTGGCACCAGCTCTGGAAACACCATATATTTT. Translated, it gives CASGGTSSGNTIYF.

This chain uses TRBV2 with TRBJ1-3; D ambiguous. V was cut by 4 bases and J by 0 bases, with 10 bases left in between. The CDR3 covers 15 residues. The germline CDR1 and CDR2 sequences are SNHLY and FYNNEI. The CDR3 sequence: CASSVQTISGNTIYF. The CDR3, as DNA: TGTGCCAGCAGTGTCCAGACAATCTCTGGAAACACCATATATTTT.

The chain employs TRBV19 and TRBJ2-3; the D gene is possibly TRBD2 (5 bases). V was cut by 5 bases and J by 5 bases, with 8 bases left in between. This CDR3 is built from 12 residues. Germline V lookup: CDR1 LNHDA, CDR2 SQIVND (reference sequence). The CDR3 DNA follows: TGTGCCAGTAGTCGGGGTGGAGATACGCAGTATTTT. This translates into CASSRGGDTQYF.

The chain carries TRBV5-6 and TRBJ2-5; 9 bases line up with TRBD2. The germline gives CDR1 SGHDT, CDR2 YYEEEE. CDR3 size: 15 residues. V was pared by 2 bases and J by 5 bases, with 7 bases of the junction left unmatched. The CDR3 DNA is TGTGCCAGCAGCTTTGGTAGCGGGGGAGGTGAGACCCAGTACTTC. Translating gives CASSFGSGGGETQYF.

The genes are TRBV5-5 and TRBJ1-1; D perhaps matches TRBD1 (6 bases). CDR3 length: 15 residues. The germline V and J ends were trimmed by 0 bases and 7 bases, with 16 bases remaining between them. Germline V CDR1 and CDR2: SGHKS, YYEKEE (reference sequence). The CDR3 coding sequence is TGTGCCAGCAGCTTGGAGGGAGGGGGTGGCATTGAAGCTTTCTTT. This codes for CASSLEGGGGIEAFF.

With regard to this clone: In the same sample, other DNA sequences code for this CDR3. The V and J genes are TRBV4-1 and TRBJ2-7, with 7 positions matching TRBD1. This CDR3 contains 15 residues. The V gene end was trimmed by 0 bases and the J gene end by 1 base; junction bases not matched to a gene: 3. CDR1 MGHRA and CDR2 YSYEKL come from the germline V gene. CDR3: CASSQEPGGSYEQYF. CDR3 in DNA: TGCGCCAGCAGCCAAGAACCAGGGGGTTCCTACGAGCAGTACTTC.

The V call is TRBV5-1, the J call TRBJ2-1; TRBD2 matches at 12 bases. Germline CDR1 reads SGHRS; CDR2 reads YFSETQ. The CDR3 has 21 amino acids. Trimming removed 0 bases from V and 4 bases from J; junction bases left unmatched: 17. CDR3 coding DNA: TGCGCCAGCAGCTTGGTAGCTAGCGGGGGGGCTTTAACTTACCGATACAATGAGCAGTTCTTC. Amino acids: CASSLVASGGALTYRYNEQFF.

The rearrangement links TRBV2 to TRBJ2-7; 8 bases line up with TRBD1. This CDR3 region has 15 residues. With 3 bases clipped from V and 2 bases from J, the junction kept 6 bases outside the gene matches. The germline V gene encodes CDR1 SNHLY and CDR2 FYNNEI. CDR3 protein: CASSEGGTGAYEQYF. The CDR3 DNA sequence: TGTGCCAGCAGTGAGGGCGGGACAGGCGCCTACGAGCAGTACTTC. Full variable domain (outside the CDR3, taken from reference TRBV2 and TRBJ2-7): EPEVTQTPSHQVTQMGQEVILRCVPISNHLYFYWYRQILGQKVEFLVSFYNNEISEKSEIFDDQFSVERPDGSNFTLKIRSTKLEDSAMYFCASSEGGTGAYEQYFGPGTRLTVT.

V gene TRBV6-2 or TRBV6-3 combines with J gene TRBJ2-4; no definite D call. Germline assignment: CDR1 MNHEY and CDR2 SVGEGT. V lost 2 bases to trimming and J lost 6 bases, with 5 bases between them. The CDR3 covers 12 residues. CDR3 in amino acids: CASSYPGNIQYF. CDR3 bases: TGTGCCAGCAGTTACCCCGGAAACATTCAGTACTTC.

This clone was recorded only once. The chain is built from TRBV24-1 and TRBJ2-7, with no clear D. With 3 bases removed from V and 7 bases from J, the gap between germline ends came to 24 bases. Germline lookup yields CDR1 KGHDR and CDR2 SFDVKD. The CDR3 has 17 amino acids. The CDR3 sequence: CATSDDPGFWSLEEQYF. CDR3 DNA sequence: TGTGCCACCAGTGATGATCCCGGTTTCTGGTCCTTAGAGGAGCAGTACTTC.

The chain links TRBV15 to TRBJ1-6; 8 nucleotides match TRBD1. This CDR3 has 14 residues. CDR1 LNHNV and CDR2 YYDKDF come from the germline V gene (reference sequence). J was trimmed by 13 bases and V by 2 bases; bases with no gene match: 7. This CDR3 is CATSRRTGPRPLHF. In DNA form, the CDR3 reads TGTGCCACCAGCAGAAGGACAGGGCCACGGCCCCTCCACTTT.

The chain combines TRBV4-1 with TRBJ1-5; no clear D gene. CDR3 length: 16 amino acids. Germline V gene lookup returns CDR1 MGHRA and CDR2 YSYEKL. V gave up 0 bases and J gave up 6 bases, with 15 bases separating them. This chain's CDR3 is CASSQDTATYPQPQHF. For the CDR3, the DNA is TGCGCCAGCAGCCAAGATACGGCGACATATCCTCAGCCCCAGCATTTT.

The CDR3 nucleotides are TGTGCCATCAGTGAGTCGGGACAAGGTCAGGTTTACTCCTACGAGCAGTACTTC. Residues: CAISESGQGQVYSYEQYF. The chain uses TRBV10-3 and TRBJ2-7, with D tentatively TRBD1 (6 bases). Per germline, CDR1 ENHRY and CDR2 SYGVKD. The V gene lost 0 bases and the J gene lost 0 bases, with 18 bases spanning the gap. The CDR3 is 18 residues long.

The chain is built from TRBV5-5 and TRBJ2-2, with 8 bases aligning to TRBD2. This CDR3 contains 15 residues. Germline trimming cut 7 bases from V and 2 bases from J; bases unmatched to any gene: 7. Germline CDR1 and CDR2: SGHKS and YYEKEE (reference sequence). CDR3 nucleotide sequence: TGTGCCAGCTATATCGGGGGGGCAAACACCGGGGAGCTGTTTTTT. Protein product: CASYIGGANTGELFF.

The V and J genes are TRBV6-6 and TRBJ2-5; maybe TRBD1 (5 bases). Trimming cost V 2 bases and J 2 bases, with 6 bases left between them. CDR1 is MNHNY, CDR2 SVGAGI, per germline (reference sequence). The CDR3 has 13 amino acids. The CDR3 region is CASSYRGQETQYF. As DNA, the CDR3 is TGTGCCAGCAGTTACAGGGGACAAGAGACCCAGTACTTC.

The CDR3 region has the DNA TGCGCCAGCACCCAGGGGTTAGAGACCCAGTACTTC. Translation gives CASTQGLETQYF. The chain uses TRBV5-1 and TRBJ2-5; possible D gene TRBD1, 6 bases. This CDR3 comprises 12 residues. The V end was cut by 6 bases, the J end by 4 bases, with 10 bases between. Looked up from germline, CDR1 is SGHRS and CDR2 is YFSETQ.

In DNA form, the CDR3 reads TGTGCCAGTAGTATAGACCCGGGGGAAGAGCAGTTCTTC. Its translation: CASSIDPGEEQFF. The rearrangement joins TRBV19 to TRBJ2-1, with D possibly matching TRBD2 (6 bases). Germline V CDR1 and CDR2: LNHDA, SQIVND (reference sequence). The CDR3 totals 13 residues. Trimming stripped 0 bases from V and 10 bases from J, with 10 bases between. The variable domain in full, with the rest retrieved from reference TRBV19 and TRBJ2-1, is DGGITQSPKYLFRKEGQNVTLSCEQNLNHDAMYWYRQDPGQGLRLIYYSQIVNDFQKGDIAEGYSVSREKKESFPLTVTSAQKNPTAFYLCASSIDPGEEQFFGPGTRLTVL.

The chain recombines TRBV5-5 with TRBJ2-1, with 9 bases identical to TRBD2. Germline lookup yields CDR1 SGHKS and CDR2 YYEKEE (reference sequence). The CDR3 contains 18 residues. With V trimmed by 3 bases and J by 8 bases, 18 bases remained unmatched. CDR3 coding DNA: TGTGCCAGCAGCTCCCTTCGCGGGGGGGCCGGTGGAATCGATGAGCAGTTCTTC. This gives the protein CASSSLRGGAGGIDEQFF.

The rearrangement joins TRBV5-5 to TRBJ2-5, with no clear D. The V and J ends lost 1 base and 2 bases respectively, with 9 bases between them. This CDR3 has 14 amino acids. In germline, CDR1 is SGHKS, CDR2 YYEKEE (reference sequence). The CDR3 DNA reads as TGTGCCAGCAGCTTGACCGCCGCGCAAGAGACCCAGTACTTC. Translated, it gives CASSLTAAQETQYF.

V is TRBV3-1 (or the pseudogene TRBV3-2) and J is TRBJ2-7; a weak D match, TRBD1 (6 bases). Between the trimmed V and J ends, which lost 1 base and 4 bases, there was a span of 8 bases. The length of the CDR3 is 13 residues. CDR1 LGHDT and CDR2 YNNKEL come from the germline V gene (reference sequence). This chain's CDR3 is CASSQGTAYEQYF. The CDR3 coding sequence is TGTGCCAGCAGCCAAGGGACAGCGTACGAGCAGTACTTC.

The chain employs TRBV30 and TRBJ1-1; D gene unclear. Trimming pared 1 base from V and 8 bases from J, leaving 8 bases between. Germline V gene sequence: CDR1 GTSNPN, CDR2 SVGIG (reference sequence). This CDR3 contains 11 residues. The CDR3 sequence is CAWSERQEAFF. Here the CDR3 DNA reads TGTGCCTGGAGTGAGAGGCAGGAAGCTTTCTTT. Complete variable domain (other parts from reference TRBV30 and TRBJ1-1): SQTIHQWPATLVQPVGSPLSLECTVEGTSNPNLYWYRQAAGRGLQLLFYSVGIGQISSEVPQNLSASRPQDRQFILSSKKLLLSDSGFYLCAWSERQEAFFGQGTRLTVV.

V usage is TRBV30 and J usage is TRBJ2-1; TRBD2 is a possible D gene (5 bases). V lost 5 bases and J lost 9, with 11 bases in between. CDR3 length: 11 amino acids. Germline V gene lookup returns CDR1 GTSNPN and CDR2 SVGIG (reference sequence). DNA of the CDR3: TGTGCCTGGGTACATGGGAGTGAGCAGTTCTTC. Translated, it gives CAWVHGSEQFF.